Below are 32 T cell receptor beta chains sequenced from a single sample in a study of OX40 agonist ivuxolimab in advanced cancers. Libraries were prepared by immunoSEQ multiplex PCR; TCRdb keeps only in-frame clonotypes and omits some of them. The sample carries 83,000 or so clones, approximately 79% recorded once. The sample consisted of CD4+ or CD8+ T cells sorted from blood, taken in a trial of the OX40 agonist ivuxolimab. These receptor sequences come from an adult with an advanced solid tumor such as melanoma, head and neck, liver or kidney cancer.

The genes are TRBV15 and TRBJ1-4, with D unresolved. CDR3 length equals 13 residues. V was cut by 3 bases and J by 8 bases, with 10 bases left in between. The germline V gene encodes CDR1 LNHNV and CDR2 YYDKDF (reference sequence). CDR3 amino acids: CATSRGVDEKLFF. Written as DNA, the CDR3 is TGTGCCACCAGCAGGGGTGTCGACGAAAAACTGTTTTTT.

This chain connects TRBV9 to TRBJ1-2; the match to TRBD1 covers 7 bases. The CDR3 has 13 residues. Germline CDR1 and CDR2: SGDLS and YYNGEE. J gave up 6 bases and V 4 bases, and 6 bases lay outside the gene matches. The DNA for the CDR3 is TGTGCCAGCAGCTTTACCGGGACAGATGGCTACACCTTC. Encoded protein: CASSFTGTDGYTF.

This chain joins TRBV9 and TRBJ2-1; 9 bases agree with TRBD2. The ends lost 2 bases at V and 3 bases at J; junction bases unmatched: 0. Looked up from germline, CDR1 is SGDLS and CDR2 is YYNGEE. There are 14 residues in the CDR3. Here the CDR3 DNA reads TGTGCCAGCAGCGTTAGCGGGGGCTACAATGAGCAGTTCTTC. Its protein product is CASSVSGGYNEQFF. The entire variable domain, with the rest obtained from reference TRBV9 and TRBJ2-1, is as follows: DSGVTQTPKHLITATGQRVTLRCSPRSGDLSVYWYQQSLDQGLQFLIQYYNGEERAKGNILERFSAQQFPDLHSELNLSSLELGDSALYFCASSVSGGYNEQFFGPGTRLTVL.

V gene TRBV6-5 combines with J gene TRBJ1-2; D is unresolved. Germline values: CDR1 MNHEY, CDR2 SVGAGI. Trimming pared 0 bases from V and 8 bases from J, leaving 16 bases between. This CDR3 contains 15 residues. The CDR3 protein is CASSYSGPSPRGYTF. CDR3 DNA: TGTGCCAGCAGTTACTCCGGTCCTAGCCCCCGAGGCTACACCTTC.

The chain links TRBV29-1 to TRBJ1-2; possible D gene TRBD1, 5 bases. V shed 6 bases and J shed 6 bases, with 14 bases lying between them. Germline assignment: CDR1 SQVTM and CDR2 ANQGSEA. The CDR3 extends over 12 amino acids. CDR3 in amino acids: CSVSRETDGYTF. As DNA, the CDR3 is TGCAGCGTCTCCAGGGAAACGGATGGCTACACCTTC. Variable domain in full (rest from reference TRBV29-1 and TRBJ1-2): SAVISQKPSRDICQRGTSLTIQCQVDSQVTMMFWYRQQPGQSLTLIATANQGSEATYESGFVIDKFPISRPNLTFSTLTVSNMSPEDSSIYLCSVSRETDGYTFGSGTRLTVV.

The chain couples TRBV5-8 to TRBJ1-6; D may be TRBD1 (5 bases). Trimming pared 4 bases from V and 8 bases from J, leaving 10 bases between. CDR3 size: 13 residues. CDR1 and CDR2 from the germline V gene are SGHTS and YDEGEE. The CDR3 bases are TGTGCCAGCAGCCAAAGGGGTTATTCACCCCTCCACTTT. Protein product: CASSQRGYSPLHF.

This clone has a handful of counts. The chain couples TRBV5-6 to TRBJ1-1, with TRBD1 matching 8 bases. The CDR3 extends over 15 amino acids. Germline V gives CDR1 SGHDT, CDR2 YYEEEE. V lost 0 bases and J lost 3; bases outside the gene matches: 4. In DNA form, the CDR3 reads TGTGCCAGCAGCTTGGGGACAGGGCGGGACACTGAAGCTTTCTTT. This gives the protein CASSLGTGRDTEAFF.

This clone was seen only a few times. The CDR3 DNA follows: TGTGCCAGCAGTTTCAGGGGAGGCACCGGGGAGCTGTTTTTT. Translated: CASSFRGGTGELFF. This sequence joins TRBV27 and TRBJ2-2, with D perhaps TRBD1 or TRBD2 (6 bases each). The CDR3 is 14 residues long. The V gene lost 3 bases and the J gene lost 4 bases, with 9 bases spanning the gap. Germline V gene sequence: CDR1 MNHEY, CDR2 SMNVEV (reference sequence).

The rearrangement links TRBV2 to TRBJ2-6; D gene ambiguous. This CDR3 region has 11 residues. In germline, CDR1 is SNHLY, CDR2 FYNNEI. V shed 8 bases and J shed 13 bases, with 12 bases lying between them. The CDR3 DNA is TGTGCCAGCGGACGGGCCCCGGTCCTGACTTTC. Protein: CASGRAPVLTF. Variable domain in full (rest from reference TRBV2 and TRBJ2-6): EPEVTQTPSHQVTQMGQEVILRCVPISNHLYFYWYRQILGQKVEFLVSFYNNEISEKSEIFDDQFSVERPDGSNFTLKIRSTKLEDSAMYFCASGRAPVLTFGAGSRLTVL.

CDR3 sequence (DNA): TGTGCCAAATTAGAGAATGAAAAACTGTTTTTT. Translated: CAKLENEKLFF. The rearrangement uses TRBV6-4 and TRBJ1-4; D ambiguous. Germline lookup yields CDR1 MRHNA and CDR2 SNTAGT. The CDR3 length is 11 residues. With 10 bases removed from V and 5 bases from J, the gap between germline ends came to 8 bases.

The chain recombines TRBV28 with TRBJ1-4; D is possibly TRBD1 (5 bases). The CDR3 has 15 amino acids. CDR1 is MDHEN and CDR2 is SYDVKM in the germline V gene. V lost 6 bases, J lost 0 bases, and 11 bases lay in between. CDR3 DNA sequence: TGTGCCAGCAGGGACCGGGACGCAACTAATGAAAAACTGTTTTTT. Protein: CASRDRDATNEKLFF.

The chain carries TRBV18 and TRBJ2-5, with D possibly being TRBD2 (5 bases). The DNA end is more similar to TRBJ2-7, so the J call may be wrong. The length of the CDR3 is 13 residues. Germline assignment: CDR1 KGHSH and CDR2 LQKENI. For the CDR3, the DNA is TGTGCCAGCTCGCCCCGGGGTACCTACGAGCAGTACTTC. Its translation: CASSPRGTYEQYF.

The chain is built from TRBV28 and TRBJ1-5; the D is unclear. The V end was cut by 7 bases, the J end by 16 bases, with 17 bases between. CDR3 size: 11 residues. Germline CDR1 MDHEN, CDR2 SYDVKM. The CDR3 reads CASTVYTTVHF. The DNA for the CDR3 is TGTGCCAGCACCGTATACACTACAGTACATTTT.

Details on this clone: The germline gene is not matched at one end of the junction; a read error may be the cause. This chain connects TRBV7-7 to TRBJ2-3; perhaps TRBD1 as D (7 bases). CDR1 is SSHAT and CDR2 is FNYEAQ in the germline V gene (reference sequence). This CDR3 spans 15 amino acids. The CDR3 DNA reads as TGTGCTAGCAGCTTATGGCAGGGGGGAACAGATACGCAGTATTTT. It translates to CASSLWQGGTDTQYF.

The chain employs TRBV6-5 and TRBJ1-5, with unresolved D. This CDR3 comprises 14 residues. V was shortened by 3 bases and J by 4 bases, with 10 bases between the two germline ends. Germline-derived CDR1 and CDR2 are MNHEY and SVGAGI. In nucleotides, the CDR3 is TGTGCCAGCAGTTATATCGGTCCAAATCAGCCCCAGCATTTT. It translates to CASSYIGPNQPQHF.

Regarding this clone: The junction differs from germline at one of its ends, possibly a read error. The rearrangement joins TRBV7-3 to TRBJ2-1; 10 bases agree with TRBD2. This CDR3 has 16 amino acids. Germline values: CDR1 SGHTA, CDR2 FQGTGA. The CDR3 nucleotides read TGTGCCAGCAGCTCCCTAGCGGGGGCGACCTACAATGGGCAGTTCTTC. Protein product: CASSSLAGATYNGQFF.

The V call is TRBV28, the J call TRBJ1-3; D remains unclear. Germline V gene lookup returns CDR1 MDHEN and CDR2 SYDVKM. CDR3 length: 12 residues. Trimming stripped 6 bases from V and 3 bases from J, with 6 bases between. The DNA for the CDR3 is TGTGCCAGCAGGATCGATGGAAACACCATATATTTT. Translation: CASRIDGNTIYF.

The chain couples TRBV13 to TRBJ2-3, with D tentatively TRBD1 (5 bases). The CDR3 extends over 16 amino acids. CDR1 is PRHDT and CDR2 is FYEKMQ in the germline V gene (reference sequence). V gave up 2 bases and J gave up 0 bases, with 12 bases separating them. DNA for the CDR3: TGTGCCAGCAGCTTAAAGGGGATGTCTAGCACAGATACGCAGTATTTT. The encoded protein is CASSLKGMSSTDTQYF.

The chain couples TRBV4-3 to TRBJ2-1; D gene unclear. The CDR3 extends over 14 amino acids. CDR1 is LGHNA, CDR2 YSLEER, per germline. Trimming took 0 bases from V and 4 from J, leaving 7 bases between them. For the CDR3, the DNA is TGCGCCAGCAGCCAAGATATGCGGTACAATGAGCAGTTCTTC. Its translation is CASSQDMRYNEQFF.

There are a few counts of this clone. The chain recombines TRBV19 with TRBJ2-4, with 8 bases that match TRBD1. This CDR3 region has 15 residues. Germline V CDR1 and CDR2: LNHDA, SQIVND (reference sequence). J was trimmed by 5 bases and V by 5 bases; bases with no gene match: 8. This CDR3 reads CASSLSRGQENIQYF. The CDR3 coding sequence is TGTGCCAGTAGTCTAAGCAGGGGGCAGGAAAACATTCAGTACTTC.

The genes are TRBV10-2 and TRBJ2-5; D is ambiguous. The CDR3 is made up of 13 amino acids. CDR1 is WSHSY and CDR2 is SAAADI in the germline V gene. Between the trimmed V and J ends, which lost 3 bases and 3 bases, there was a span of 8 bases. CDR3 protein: CASSDYSKETQYF. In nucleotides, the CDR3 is TGCGCCAGCAGTGATTACAGCAAAGAGACCCAGTACTTC.

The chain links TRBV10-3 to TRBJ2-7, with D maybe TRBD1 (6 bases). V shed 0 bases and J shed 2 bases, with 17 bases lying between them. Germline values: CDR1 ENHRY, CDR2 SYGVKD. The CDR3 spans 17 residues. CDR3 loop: CAISESTQGSSTYEQYF. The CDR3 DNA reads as TGTGCCATCAGTGAGTCGACTCAGGGGAGCTCTACCTACGAGCAGTACTTC.

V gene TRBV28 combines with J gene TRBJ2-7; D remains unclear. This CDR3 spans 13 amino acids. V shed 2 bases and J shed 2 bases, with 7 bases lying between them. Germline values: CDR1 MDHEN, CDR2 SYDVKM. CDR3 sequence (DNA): TGTGCCAGCAGTTTAGACCGTACCTACGAGCAGTACTTC. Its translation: CASSLDRTYEQYF.

CDR3 DNA: TGTGCCAGCAGCCGCAGGTTTGGGAGCAATCAGCCCCAGCATTTT. It encodes CASSRRFGSNQPQHF. The V gene is TRBV2, the J gene TRBJ1-5; D unresolved. This CDR3 is built from 15 residues. V gave up 6 bases and J gave up 1 base, with 13 bases separating them. Germline CDR1 reads SNHLY; CDR2 reads FYNNEI.

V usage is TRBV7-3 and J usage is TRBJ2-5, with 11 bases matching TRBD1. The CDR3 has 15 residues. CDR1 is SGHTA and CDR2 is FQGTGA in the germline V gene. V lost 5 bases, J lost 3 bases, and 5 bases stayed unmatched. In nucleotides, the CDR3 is TGTGCCAGCAGCGCGGGACAGGGGGTAAAAGAGACCCAGTACTTC. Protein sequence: CASSAGQGVKETQYF.

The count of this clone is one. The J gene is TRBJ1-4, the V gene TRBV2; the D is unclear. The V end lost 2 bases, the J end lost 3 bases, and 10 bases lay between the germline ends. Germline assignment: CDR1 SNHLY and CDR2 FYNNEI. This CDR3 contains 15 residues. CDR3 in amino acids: CASSELGRPNEKLFF. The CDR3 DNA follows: TGTGCCAGCAGTGAACTCGGACGGCCTAATGAAAAACTGTTTTTT.

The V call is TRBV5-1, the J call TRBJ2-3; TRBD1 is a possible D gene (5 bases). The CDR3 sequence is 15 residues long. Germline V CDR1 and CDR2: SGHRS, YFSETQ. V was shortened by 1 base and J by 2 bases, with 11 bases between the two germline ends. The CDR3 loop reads CASSLQGEYTDTQYF. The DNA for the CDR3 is TGCGCCAGCAGCTTGCAGGGCGAATACACAGATACGCAGTATTTT.

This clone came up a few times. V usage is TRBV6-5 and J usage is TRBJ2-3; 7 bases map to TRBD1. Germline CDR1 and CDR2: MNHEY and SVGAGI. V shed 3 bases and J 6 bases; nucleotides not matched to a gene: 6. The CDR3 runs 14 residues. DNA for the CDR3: TGTGCCAGCAGTTATGGGACAGCGAGGGATACGCAGTATTTT. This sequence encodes CASSYGTARDTQYF.

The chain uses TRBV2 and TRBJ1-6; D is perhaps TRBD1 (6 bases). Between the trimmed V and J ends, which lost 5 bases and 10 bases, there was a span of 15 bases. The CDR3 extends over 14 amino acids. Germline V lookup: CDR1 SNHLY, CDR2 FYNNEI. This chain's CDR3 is CASSLGRGGSPLHF. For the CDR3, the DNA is TGTGCCAGCAGTTTGGGCAGGGGAGGGTCACCCCTCCACTTT.

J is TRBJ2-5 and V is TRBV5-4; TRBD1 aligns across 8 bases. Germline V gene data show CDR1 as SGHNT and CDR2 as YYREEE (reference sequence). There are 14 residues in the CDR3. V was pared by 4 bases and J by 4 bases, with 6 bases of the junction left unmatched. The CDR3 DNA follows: TGTGCCAGCAGCCGACAGGGGACGGGAGAGACCCAGTACTTC. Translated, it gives CASSRQGTGETQYF.

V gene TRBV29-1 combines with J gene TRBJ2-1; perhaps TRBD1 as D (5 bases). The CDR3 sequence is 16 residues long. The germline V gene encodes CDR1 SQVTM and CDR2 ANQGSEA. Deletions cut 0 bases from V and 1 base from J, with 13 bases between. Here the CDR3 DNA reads TGCAGCGTTGAAGACCCTCTACAGGATTCCTACAATGAGCAGTTCTTC. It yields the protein CSVEDPLQDSYNEQFF.

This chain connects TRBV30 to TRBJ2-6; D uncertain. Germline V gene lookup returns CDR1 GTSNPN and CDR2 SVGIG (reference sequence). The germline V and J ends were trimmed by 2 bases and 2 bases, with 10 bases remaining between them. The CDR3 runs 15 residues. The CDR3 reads CAWSPHTTGANVLTF. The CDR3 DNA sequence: TGTGCCTGGAGTCCTCACACTACTGGGGCCAACGTCCTGACTTTC.